The 28 T cell receptor beta chains in this list originate from one sample, sequenced in a study of blood T cell repertoires in COVID-19. TCRdb's table, derived via immunoSEQ multiplex PCR, lists solely in-frame clones and lacks some. The sample lists approximately 380,000 clones, roughly 85% occurring once. Sequenced input: peripheral blood. The source of these receptors is a woman aged 18-29 years with acute or convalescent COVID-19.

The rearrangement joins TRBV5-8 to TRBJ2-1; 7 nucleotides match TRBD1. Germline V gene lookup returns CDR1 SGHTS and CDR2 YDEGEE. This CDR3 contains 13 residues. V dropped 5 bases and J dropped 9; count of bases not matched to a gene: 8. CDR3 in DNA: TGTGCCAGCAGAACCACAGGGGCCGGTGAGCAGTTCTTC. This translates into CASRTTGAGEQFF. Full variable domain (outside the CDR3, taken from reference TRBV5-8 and TRBJ2-1): EAGVTQSPTHLIKTRGQQATLRCSPISGHTSVYWYQQALGLGLQFLLWYDEGEERNRGNFPPRFSGRQFPNYSSELNVNALELEDSALYLCASRTTGAGEQFFGPGTRLTVL.

This clone was seen once. J is TRBJ1-1 and V is TRBV21-1; TRBD1 reflects the table's D call only, with no check against the DNA. TRBV21-1 is a documented pseudogene. The CDR3 has 18 amino acids. The CDR3 coding sequence is TGTGCCAGCAGCAAAGAGGACAGGGGGCGAGAGGGGAGCACTGAAGCTTTCTTT. Its translation: CASSKEDRGREGSTEAFF.

The V gene is TRBV19, the J gene TRBJ2-5; 9 bases align to TRBD2. This CDR3 region has 16 residues. The V and J ends lost 8 bases and 3 bases, in that order; junction bases with no gene match: 13. Germline V gene sequence: CDR1 LNHDA, CDR2 SQIVND (reference sequence). The CDR3 here is CASSYRGVAGEETQYF. DNA for the CDR3: TGTGCCAGTTCCTATAGGGGGGTAGCGGGAGAAGAGACCCAGTACTTC.

The chain has TRBV30 and TRBJ2-5; 12 bases are shared with TRBD2. Germline values: CDR1 GTSNPN, CDR2 SVGIG (reference sequence). This CDR3 is 14 amino acids long. Germline trimming cut 0 bases from V and 5 bases from J; bases unmatched to any gene: 1. In DNA form, the CDR3 reads TGTGCCTGGAGTGTAGGACTAGCGGGGGAGACCCAGTACTTC. Residues: CAWSVGLAGETQYF.

J is TRBJ2-7 and V is TRBV5-1; no clear D gene. Trimming removed 0 bases at V and 2 bases at J, with 12 bases between. CDR1 and CDR2 (germline): SGHRS, YFSETQ. This CDR3 is built from 15 residues. The CDR3 bases are TGCGCCAGCAGCTTGGCCGCAGATGAACCCTACGAGCAGTACTTC. Protein product: CASSLAADEPYEQYF.

This chain joins TRBV30 and TRBJ1-6; perhaps TRBD1 as D (5 bases). V was pared by 1 base and J by 7 bases, with 14 bases between. In germline, CDR1 is GTSNPN, CDR2 SVGIG (reference sequence). The CDR3 covers 15 residues. The CDR3 sequence: CAWSGGGLSNSPLHF. The CDR3 DNA reads TGTGCCTGGAGTGGGGGGGGGTTAAGCAATTCACCCCTCCACTTT.

The chain employs TRBV18 and TRBJ2-7; D perhaps matches TRBD2 (5 bases). The germline V gene has CDR1 KGHSH and CDR2 LQKENI. With 3 bases removed from V and 4 bases from J, the gap between germline ends came to 13 bases. This CDR3 spans 14 amino acids. The CDR3 loop reads CASSPRGSEYEQYF. The CDR3 region has the DNA TGTGCCAGCTCACCTCGGGGTTCGGAATACGAGCAGTACTTC.

Written as DNA, the CDR3 is TGTGCCAGCAGCGCCCTTCCAGGGGGCGGAGAGCAGTACTTC. Its translation: CASSALPGGGEQYF. This chain joins TRBV9 and TRBJ2-7; 8 bases map to TRBD1. J gave up 7 bases and V 3 bases, and 9 bases lay outside the gene matches. Germline-derived CDR1 and CDR2 are SGDLS and YYNGEE. This CDR3 contains 14 residues.

The chain carries TRBV5-1 and TRBJ1-6; D remains ambiguous. The ends were cut back, 0 bases at V and 0 bases at J, with 4 bases in the middle. This CDR3 spans 15 amino acids. Germline V lookup: CDR1 SGHRS, CDR2 YFSETQ. Here the CDR3 DNA reads TGCGCCAGCAGCTTGGGGAGCTCCTATAATTCACCCCTCCACTTT. Protein product: CASSLGSSYNSPLHF.

Remarks on this clone: The same CDR3 can be traced to other DNA sequences in this sample. The chain carries TRBV7-3 and TRBJ2-1; 9 bases fit TRBD1. CDR1 is SGHTA, CDR2 FQGTGA, per germline. V shed 3 bases and J 1 base; nucleotides not matched to a gene: 1. There are 15 residues in the CDR3. The CDR3 region has the DNA TGTGCCAGCAGCTTGGACAGGGGATCCTACAATGAGCAGTTCTTC. Protein sequence: CASSLDRGSYNEQFF.

In this sample, this clone turned up a few times. The rearrangement joins TRBV28 to TRBJ1-4; tentative D call: TRBD1 (5 bases). Germline-derived CDR1 and CDR2 are MDHEN and SYDVKM. V was cut by 3 bases and J by 0 bases, with 17 bases left in between. CDR3 length: 18 residues. The CDR3 DNA follows: TGTGCCAGCAGTTTGTTCCTCGGGGGACGAACAACTAATGAAAAACTGTTTTTT. Encoded protein: CASSLFLGGRTTNEKLFF. Looking up the rest from reference TRBV28 and TRBJ1-4 gives the full variable domain: DVKVTQSSRYLVKRTGEKVFLECVQDMDHENMFWYRQDPGLGLRLIYFSYDVKMKEKGDIPEGYSVSREKKERFSLILESASTNQTSMYLCASSLFLGGRTTNEKLFFGSGTQLSVL.

This rearrangement joins TRBV5-6 to TRBJ1-2; tentatively, D is TRBD1 (6 bases). This CDR3 has 17 residues. V was cut by 4 bases and J by 0 bases, with 19 bases left in between. CDR1 is SGHDT and CDR2 is YYEEEE in the germline V gene. The chain's CDR3 is CASSRALDRTANYGYTF. CDR3 nucleotide sequence: TGTGCCAGCAGCCGAGCCTTAGACAGGACCGCTAACTATGGCTACACCTTC.

This chain uses TRBV10-2 with TRBJ1-2; 7 nucleotides agree with TRBD1. Germline CDR1 and CDR2: WSHSY and SAAADI. After removal of 11 bases from V and 0 bases from J, the junction contained 9 bases not matched to a gene. This CDR3 contains 14 residues. CDR3 loop: CAANTGVANYGYTF. CDR3 nucleotides: TGCGCCGCAAATACAGGGGTAGCTAACTATGGCTACACCTTC.

V is TRBV30 and J is TRBJ2-7; TRBD1 matches 7 bases. The CDR3 has 14 amino acids. Germline-derived CDR1 and CDR2 are GTSNPN and SVGIG (reference sequence). V trimming: 5 bases; J trimming: 1 base; junction bases outside the gene matches: 8. CDR3 sequence (DNA): TGTGCCTGGGACGCCGGGACAGTTTCCTACGAGCAGTACTTC. Translated, it gives CAWDAGTVSYEQYF.

The J gene is TRBJ2-3, the V gene TRBV7-9, with D hard to call. The germline V gene encodes CDR1 SEHNR and CDR2 FQNEAQ (reference sequence). Trimming cost V 1 base and J 1 base, with 12 bases left between them. This CDR3 has 16 residues. The CDR3 region has the DNA TGTGCCAGCAGCTTAGATGTCGGGTCCCGCACAGATACGCAGTATTTT. Its protein is CASSLDVGSRTDTQYF.

This chain links TRBV10-3 with TRBJ1-1; no definite D call. Looked up from germline, CDR1 is ENHRY and CDR2 is SYGVKD. Trimming removed 4 bases at V and 3 bases at J, with 6 bases between. This CDR3 has 12 residues. The CDR3 reads CAISARDTEAFF. CDR3 coding DNA: TGTGCCATCAGTGCCCGGGACACTGAAGCTTTCTTT.

Note on this clone: Other nucleotide sequences from this sample produce the same CDR3. V usage is TRBV6-4 and J usage is TRBJ2-3; TRBD2 matches at 10 bases. This CDR3 has 15 amino acids. V lost 0 bases, J lost 4 bases, and 1 base stayed unmatched. CDR1 and CDR2 (germline): MRHNA, SNTAGT. The CDR3 is CASSDSLAGADTQYF. Here the CDR3 DNA reads TGTGCCAGCAGTGACTCGCTAGCGGGAGCAGATACGCAGTATTTT.

The chain links TRBV7-2 to TRBJ1-2; D not certain. V was shortened by 3 bases and J by 0 bases, with 8 bases between the two germline ends. The CDR3 loop spans 14 amino acids. Germline CDR1 SGHTA, CDR2 FQGNSA. CDR3 residues: CASSLTRPNYGYTF. The CDR3 DNA reads as TGTGCCAGCAGCTTGACAAGGCCTAACTATGGCTACACCTTC.

This chain uses TRBV2 with TRBJ1-5; D is unclear. The CDR3 length is 14 residues. The V end was cut by 6 bases, the J end by 0 bases, with 9 bases between. Germline CDR1 and CDR2: SNHLY and FYNNEI. In DNA form, the CDR3 reads TGTGCCAGCAGGCAGGCTTATAGCAATCAGCCCCAGCATTTT. Its translation is CASRQAYSNQPQHF. Full variable domain (remainder filled in from reference TRBV2 and TRBJ1-5): EPEVTQTPSHQVTQMGQEVILRCVPISNHLYFYWYRQILGQKVEFLVSFYNNEISEKSEIFDDQFSVERPDGSNFTLKIRSTKLEDSAMYFCASRQAYSNQPQHFGDGTRLSIL.

This sequence joins TRBV18 and TRBJ1-3; D gene unclear. The germline V gene encodes CDR1 KGHSH and CDR2 LQKENI. Trimming shortened V by 6 bases and J by 8 bases, and 17 bases separated the two germline ends. The CDR3 covers 14 residues. CDR3 sequence reads: CASSTLFEVDTIYF. The CDR3 nucleotides are TGTGCCAGCTCTACCCTCTTCGAGGTAGACACCATATATTTT.

V usage is TRBV30 and J usage is TRBJ1-2; 7 bases map to TRBD1. CDR1 and CDR2 (germline): GTSNPN, SVGIG (reference sequence). Trimming at V came to 3 bases and at J to 3 bases, leaving 4 bases not matched to a gene. The CDR3 runs 13 residues. CDR3 sequence (DNA): TGTGCCTGGAGGGGGACAGCGGACTATGGCTACACCTTC. Encoded protein: CAWRGTADYGYTF. Together with reference TRBV30 and TRBJ1-2, the CDR3 gives the full variable domain: SQTIHQWPATLVQPVGSPLSLECTVEGTSNPNLYWYRQAAGRGLQLLFYSVGIGQISSEVPQNLSASRPQDRQFILSSKKLLLSDSGFYLCAWRGTADYGYTFGSGTRLTVV.

This chain links TRBV2 with TRBJ2-7, with D perhaps TRBD2 (5 bases). Trimming took off 7 bases at V and 3 bases at J, with 13 bases between the two ends. The CDR3 length is 13 residues. Germline V gene data show CDR1 as SNHLY and CDR2 as FYNNEI. CDR3 nucleotide sequence: TGTGCCAGCATGCAGGAAGGGAGCTACGAGCAGTACTTC. This codes for CASMQEGSYEQYF.

CDR3 region: CASSRLAVRDTQYF. The CDR3 DNA reads TGTGCCAGCAGCCGGCTAGCGGTCCGGGATACGCAGTATTTT. This rearrangement joins TRBV9 to TRBJ2-3, with 7 positions matching TRBD2. J was trimmed by 6 bases and V by 4 bases; bases with no gene match: 8. Germline assignment: CDR1 SGDLS and CDR2 YYNGEE. The CDR3 consists of 14 residues.

The V and J genes are TRBV6-1 and TRBJ2-2; 13 bases line up with TRBD2. J was trimmed by 5 bases and V by 7 bases; bases with no gene match: 19. CDR3 size: 20 residues. Germline CDR1 and CDR2: MNHNS and SASEGT. The CDR3 sequence is CASTEATPGLAGWSTGELFF. In DNA, the CDR3 is TGTGCCAGCACCGAAGCGACTCCGGGACTAGCGGGATGGAGTACCGGGGAGCTGTTTTTT.

The V gene is TRBV14, the J gene TRBJ1-1; D may be TRBD1 (5 bases). CDR3 length: 15 residues. CDR1 SGHDN and CDR2 FVKESK come from the germline V gene. Trimming removed 4 bases at V and 5 bases at J, with 17 bases between. CDR3 nucleotides: TGTGCCAGCAGCCTCTTTACGGTACGGGGGACTGAAGCTTTCTTT. This gives the protein CASSLFTVRGTEAFF.

The J gene is TRBJ2-3, the V gene TRBV6-5; maybe TRBD2 (7 bases). The V end lost 4 bases, the J end lost 4 bases, and 12 bases lay between the germline ends. CDR1 and CDR2 (germline): MNHEY, SVGAGI. The CDR3 contains 14 residues. The chain's CDR3 is CASSLRGAADTQYF. The CDR3 DNA is TGTGCCAGCAGTTTACGGGGGGCCGCAGATACGCAGTATTTT.

This clone was counted between two and nine times. CDR3 amino acids: CASSPRLEYNEQFF. The CDR3 DNA is TGTGCCAGCAGCCCCCGACTAGAATACAATGAGCAGTTCTTC. V is TRBV7-2 and J is TRBJ2-1; a possible D gene is TRBD2 (6 bases). The germline gives CDR1 SGHTA, CDR2 FQGNSA. Deletions cut 5 bases from V and 4 bases from J, with 12 bases between. CDR3 size: 14 residues.

This clone was detected a few times. CDR3 amino acids: CASSFYNQPQHF. Here the CDR3 DNA reads TGTGCCAGCAGTTTCTATAATCAGCCCCAGCATTTT. The chain joins TRBV12-3 or TRBV12-4 to TRBJ1-5, with no clear D. CDR3 length: 12 amino acids. V was cut by 3 bases and J by 4 bases, with 4 bases left in between.